This entry is about one T cell receptor beta chain. Its antigen is currently not known. No base-level quality is on record; no much larger clone is a single base apart. This sample stems from a study of cytomegalovirus exposure and HLA in healthy donors (dated by TCRdb to about 2017). Regarding the research as a whole: According to an earlier analysis of 587 of the donors, about 179 million T cells yielded approximately 120 million unique TCR beta sequences and approximately 300 Gb of sequence data. Roughly 310 gigabases of sequencing data and tens of millions of unique TCR sequences were included in an early release covering about 700 HLA-typed donors. Of the roughly 400 genotyped donors, approximately 83% fell in the genetic ancestry cluster associated with self-reported Caucasian donors. The aim of the study was to test whether cataloging public T cell receptors could identify signatures of past pathogen exposure. The T cell repertoires of around 670 subjects were profiled by immunosequencing and related to cytomegalovirus serostatus. In addition to the first cohort of 650 to 750 subjects, a separate validation cohort of 130 or so different subjects was used. To predict cytomegalovirus infection status, the study brought together high-throughput TCR immunosequencing, statistical association of individual TCRs with disease status, and machine learning. In a later analysis, previously published TCR beta repertoires from about 670 donors were re-analyzed and high-resolution HLA genotyping was added so that TCR occurrence patterns could be studied. The later analysis used no new phenotypic data to find candidate immune exposures, relying instead on TCR beta sequences and their occurrence across donors. To decide whether each TCR beta V gene segment behaved as functional or pseudogenic, an earlier analysis of 587 of the donors relied on high-throughput TCR beta sequencing. Donor age, sex, ethnicity and CMV serostatus were compiled together with the repertoire data. Genome-wide SNP genotypes for about 65% of the 666 donors were used in a later genetic analysis, which treated that subset as a discovery cohort. Every discovery cohort repertoire had been produced on one sequencing platform. Both class I and class II loci were covered by HLA typing, at four-digit resolution. Typing coverage differed by locus: A, B, C, DRB1 and DQB1 were typed in roughly 620-630 donors, DQA1 in approximately 520, DPA1 in some 600, and DPB1 in roughly 450. Because of strong linkage in the cohort, roughly five DR-DQ haplotypes were treated as single units for association and clustering. Across around 400 genotyped donors of the cohort, an average of about 220,000 unique TCR beta nucleotide sequences per donor were sequenced, and 15% to 20% of those sequences were non-productive. Points the paper makes about the study in general: Because counts were too low, about 17 rarely observed V segments, including chromosome 9 orphons, were excluded from the earlier analysis of 587 of the donors. The classifier was reported to diagnose cytomegalovirus status with high specificity and sensitivity in both the original and validation cohorts. A later genetic analysis reported fewer N-insertions in productive TCRs among donors in an Asian-associated ancestry cluster than the approximately 700-donor mean. A later analysis reported that several top co-occurrence clusters appeared linked to parvovirus B19, influenza, CMV and Epstein-Barr virus. The authors suggested that the approach could potentially be generalized to other disease states and immunological phenotypes. The study gave a list of under 200 TCR beta chains associated with cytomegalovirus. A cluster of highly shared sequence variants was judged likely to represent a technical artifact of the sequencing pipeline. When HLA alleles, especially DR and DQ, strongly co-occurred, TCR associations were difficult to assign to individual alleles. For the cohort, immune exposure information was limited to CMV serostatus. Most CMV-associated TCR beta chains appeared to be HLA-restricted in a later analysis, and the HLA associations seemed to be driven largely by CMV exposure. A further reported finding was that TCR beta sequences accurately predicted the HLA-A and HLA-B alleles for most subjects in the first cohort. Some IMGT-functional V segments, including TRBV6-2 and TRBV6-3, could not be told apart with the 87-base-pair reads, so those segments were excluded. HLA typing was unavailable for some donors at each locus, so association tests used only the typed subset. In a later analysis, the rate of TCR association differed among HLA loci, with DRB1 alleles having the most associated TCRs and HLA-C alleles having the fewest. In an earlier analysis of some 640 of the donors, most TCR beta V segments were observed in productive rearrangements about 87% or about 30% of the time, broadly matching IMGT annotations. A later genetic analysis associated a missense DCLRE1C variant with V-gene and J-gene trimming of TCR beta chains, and an independent cohort replicated the association. Specific HLA alleles were associated with roughly 16,000 TCR beta sequences at a false discovery rate of 0.05 in a later analysis. Only TCR beta chains were sequenced in this cohort, and the absence of alpha or paired-chain data limited detectable features. A few of the identified cytomegalovirus-associated TCR beta chains were confirmed in vitro to be specific for cytomegalovirus antigens. Presence/absence analyses assumed roughly uniform sequencing depth across donors, an assumption that may not hold. A later analysis found that HLA-associated TCR beta chains were more clonally expanded and had lower generation probabilities than equally common non-associated chains. Correlated functional status among segregating V segments might be attributable to linkage disequilibrium, but an unknown experimental factor could not be ruled out. Across donors, most TCR sequences were observed very rarely, whereas some public TCRs were present in many individuals.

Libraries were made using the immunoSEQ multiplex PCR assay. For the multiplex PCR, a mixture combining 60 forward primers for TCR Vbeta segments and 13 reverse primers for TCR Jbeta segments was used. Amplification of the CDR3 region of rearranged TCR beta genes was performed with a multiplex PCR assay on genomic DNA. The amplified TCR beta libraries were sequenced on the Illumina HiSeq System as 87-base-pair reads. The source study handled its data this way. A later analysis tallied roughly 80 million unique TCR beta chains across the roughly 610 repertoires, and approximately 12 million of those chains were shared by two or more donors. Raw reads were error-corrected and collapsed into unique sequences by a nearest-neighbor algorithm in which closely related sequences were merged to remove PCR and sequencing errors. V, D and J gene segments were assigned by aligning CDR3 sequences to IMGT reference sequences. Each retained sequence needed at least a six-nucleotide match to both a V gene segment and a J gene segment. Rearrangements were called productive when the CDR3 lacked stop codons and stayed in frame with V and J; all others were non-productive. CDR3 was defined by IMGT convention, running from the second conserved V-encoded cysteine to the conserved J-encoded phenylalanine. Sequences without an unambiguous match to a single V gene segment were excluded from the earlier analysis of a few hundred of the donors. An earlier analysis of a few hundred of the donors called V segments functional above 56.7% productive rearrangements and segregating when the between-donor standard deviation exceeded 5%. A statistical classification framework was developed to diagnose cytomegalovirus status using the catalog of TCR beta chain sequences. V and J gene assignment, in a later analysis, came from comparing TCR nucleotide sequences with IMGT/GENE-DB human TR gene sequences. The TCRdist pipeline was used in a later analysis to assign CDR3 sequences and most-parsimonious VDJ recombination scenarios. In a later analysis, each TCR beta chain was defined by its CDR3 amino acid sequence together with its V-gene family, and reads lacking a unique V-gene family were excluded. As a way to deal with suspected cross-contamination and a sequencing artifact, a later analysis dropped 450 to 700 nucleotide sequences that were highly shared and had low generation probability. A later analysis calculated a clonal expansion index for each public chain from normalized within-repertoire ranks of inferred template counts. A later analysis computed generation probabilities with a VDJ recombination model fitted to out-of-frame rearrangements, and checked the results against IGoR. A later analysis scored TCR-TCR, TCR-HLA and TCR-CMV co-occurrence with hypergeometric tests, applying a repertoire-size bias correction to TCR pairs. False discovery rates were estimated in a later analysis by permuting HLA or CMV assignments 20 times. In a later analysis, co-occurring TCRs were grouped with DBSCAN, and TCRdist sequence similarity was added when clustering was performed within HLA-allele-positive subsets. Co-occurrence clustering excluded repertoires with fewer than 30,000 or more than 120,000 public chains, plus five with anomalous nucleotide sharing. The table was pulled from immuneACCESS by TCRdb, which kept in-frame rearrangements only. Such tables lose some clones; where checked, under half of the loss comes from unresolved V genes, and the rest has no known cause. V and J calls and clone size are as listed in that table; D and trimming were resolved from the DNA. Here the sample has some 180,000 clones; 70% to 85% occur a single time. The ten largest clones represent approximately 1.2% of the sample.

The cohort was made up of around 720 healthy bone marrow donors. Cohort members were all nominally healthy when sampled, although unrecorded immune exposures were likely present. The donor tested CMV seropositive and was one of the 289 seropositive cohort members. A peripheral blood sample was provided by each donor, and peripheral blood mononuclear cells were used for TCR beta sequencing. Genomic DNA was extracted from the blood cell samples with the Qiagen DNeasy Blood Extraction Kit. CDR1 is given as PRHDT and CDR2 as FYEKMQ, both from the germline V gene (reference sequence). Trimming accounts for 5 bases at V and 1 base at J, while the number of junction bases matched to no gene is 11. From the cysteine through the phenylalanine, the CDR3 covers 16 amino acids. Here the CDR3 DNA is all that survives: 48 bases in frame from base 1.

The sequenced material came from PBMCs. The chain couples TRBV13 to TRBJ2-7; 7 central bases correspond to TRBD2. This TCR was recovered from a girl aged 2 to 9 in good health and CMV-seropositive. The DNA sequence is TGTGCCAGCAGCCGAACCCTAAGCGGGAATTCCTACGAGCAGTACTTC. Translated, it gives CASSRTLSGNSYEQYF.